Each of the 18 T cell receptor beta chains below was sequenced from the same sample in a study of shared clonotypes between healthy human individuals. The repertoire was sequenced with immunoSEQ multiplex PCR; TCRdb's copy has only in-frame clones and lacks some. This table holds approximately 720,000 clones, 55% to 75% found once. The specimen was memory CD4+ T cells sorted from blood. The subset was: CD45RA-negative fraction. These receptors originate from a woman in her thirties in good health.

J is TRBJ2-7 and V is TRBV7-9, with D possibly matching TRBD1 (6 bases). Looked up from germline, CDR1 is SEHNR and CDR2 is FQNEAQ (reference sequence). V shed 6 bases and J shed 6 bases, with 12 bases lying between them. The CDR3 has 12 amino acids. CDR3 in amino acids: CASSAQGGEQYF. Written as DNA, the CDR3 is TGTGCCAGCAGTGCACAGGGTGGCGAGCAGTACTTC.

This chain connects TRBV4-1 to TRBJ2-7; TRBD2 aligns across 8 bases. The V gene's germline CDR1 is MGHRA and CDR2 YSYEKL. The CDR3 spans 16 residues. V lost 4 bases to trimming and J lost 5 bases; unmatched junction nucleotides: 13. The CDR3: CASSRFRAGAADEQYF. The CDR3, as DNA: TGCGCCAGCAGCCGATTCCGAGCGGGAGCGGCCGACGAGCAGTACTTC.

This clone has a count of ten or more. The CDR3 protein is CASSLAGRSGANVLTF. In DNA form, the CDR3 reads TGTGCCAGCAGCTTAGCGGGAAGGTCTGGGGCCAACGTCCTGACTTTC. The genes are TRBV7-2 and TRBJ2-6; no clear D gene. This CDR3 is 16 amino acids long. Germline V gene data show CDR1 as SGHTA and CDR2 as FQGNSA. V was cut by 0 bases and J by 1 base, with 7 bases left in between.

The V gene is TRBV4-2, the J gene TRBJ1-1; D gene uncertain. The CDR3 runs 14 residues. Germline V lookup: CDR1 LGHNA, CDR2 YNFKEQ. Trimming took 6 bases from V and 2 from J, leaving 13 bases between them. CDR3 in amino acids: CASSYTADNTEAFF. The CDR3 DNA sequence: TGTGCCAGCAGTTACACGGCAGATAACACTGAAGCTTTCTTT.

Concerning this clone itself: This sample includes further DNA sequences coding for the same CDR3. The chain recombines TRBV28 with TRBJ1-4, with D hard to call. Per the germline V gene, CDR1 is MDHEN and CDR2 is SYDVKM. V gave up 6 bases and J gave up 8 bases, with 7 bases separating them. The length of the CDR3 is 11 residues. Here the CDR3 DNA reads TGTGCCAGCAGCCTCGGCGAAAAACTGTTTTTT. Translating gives CASSLGEKLFF. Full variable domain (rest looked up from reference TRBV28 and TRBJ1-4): DVKVTQSSRYLVKRTGEKVFLECVQDMDHENMFWYRQDPGLGLRLIYFSYDVKMKEKGDIPEGYSVSREKKERFSLILESASTNQTSMYLCASSLGEKLFFGSGTQLSVL.

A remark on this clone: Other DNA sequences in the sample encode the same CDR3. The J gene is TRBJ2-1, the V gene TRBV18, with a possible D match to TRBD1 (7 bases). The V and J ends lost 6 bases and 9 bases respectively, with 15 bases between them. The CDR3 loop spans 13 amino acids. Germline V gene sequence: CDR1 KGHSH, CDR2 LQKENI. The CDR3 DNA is TGTGCCAGCTCGCCCCCGGGGGACAGTGAGCAGTTCTTC. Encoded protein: CASSPPGDSEQFF.

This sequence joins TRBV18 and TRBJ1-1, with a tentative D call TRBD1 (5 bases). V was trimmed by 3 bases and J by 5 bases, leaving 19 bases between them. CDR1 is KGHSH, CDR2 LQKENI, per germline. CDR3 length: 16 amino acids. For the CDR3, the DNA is TGTGCCAGCTCACCGACGACGGCGCAGGGAGGGACTGAAGCTTTCTTT. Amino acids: CASSPTTAQGGTEAFF.

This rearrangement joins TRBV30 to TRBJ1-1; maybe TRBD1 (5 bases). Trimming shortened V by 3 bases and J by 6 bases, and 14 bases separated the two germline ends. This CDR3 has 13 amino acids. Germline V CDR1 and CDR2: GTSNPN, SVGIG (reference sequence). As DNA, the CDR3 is TGTGCCTGGAGCCGGGCAGGGAGGGCTGAAGCTTTCTTT. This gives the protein CAWSRAGRAEAFF.

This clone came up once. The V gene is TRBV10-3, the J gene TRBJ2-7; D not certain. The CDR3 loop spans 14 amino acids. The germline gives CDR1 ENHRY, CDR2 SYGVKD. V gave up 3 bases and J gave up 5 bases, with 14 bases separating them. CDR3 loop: CAISDSSRTDEQYF. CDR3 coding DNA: TGTGCCATCAGTGATTCGAGCAGGACCGACGAGCAGTACTTC.

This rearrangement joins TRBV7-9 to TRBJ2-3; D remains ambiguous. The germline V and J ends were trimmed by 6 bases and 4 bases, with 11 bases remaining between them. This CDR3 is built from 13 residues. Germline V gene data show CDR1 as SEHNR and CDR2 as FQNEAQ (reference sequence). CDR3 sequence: CASSKAVADTQYF. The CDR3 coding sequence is TGTGCCAGCAGTAAGGCCGTCGCAGATACGCAGTATTTT.

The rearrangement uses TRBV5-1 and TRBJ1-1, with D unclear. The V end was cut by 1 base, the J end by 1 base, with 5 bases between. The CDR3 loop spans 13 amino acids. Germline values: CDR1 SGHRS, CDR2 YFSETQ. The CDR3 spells CASSLMRNTEAFF. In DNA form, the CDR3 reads TGCGCCAGCAGCTTGATGAGGAACACTGAAGCTTTCTTT.

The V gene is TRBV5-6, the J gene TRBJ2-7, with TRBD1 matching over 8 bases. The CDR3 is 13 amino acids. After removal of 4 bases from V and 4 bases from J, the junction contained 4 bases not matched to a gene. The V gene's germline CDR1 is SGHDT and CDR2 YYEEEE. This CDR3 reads CASSKDRAYEQYF. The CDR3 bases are TGTGCCAGCAGCAAGGACAGGGCATACGAGCAGTACTTC.

The CDR3 loop reads CASSGGQLNTEAFF. In DNA, the CDR3 is TGTGCCAGCAGCGGAGGACAGTTGAACACTGAAGCTTTCTTT. The chain is built from TRBV9 and TRBJ1-1, with D tentatively TRBD1 (6 bases). This CDR3 spans 14 amino acids. Germline values: CDR1 SGDLS, CDR2 YYNGEE. Trimming pared 3 bases from V and 0 bases from J, leaving 9 bases between.

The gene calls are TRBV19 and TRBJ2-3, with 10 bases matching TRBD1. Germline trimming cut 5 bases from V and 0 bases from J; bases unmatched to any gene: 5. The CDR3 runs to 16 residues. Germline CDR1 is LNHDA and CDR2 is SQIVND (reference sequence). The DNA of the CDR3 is TGTGCCAGTAGTGCTAGACAGGGGGCAAGCACAGATACGCAGTATTTT. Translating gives CASSARQGASTDTQYF.

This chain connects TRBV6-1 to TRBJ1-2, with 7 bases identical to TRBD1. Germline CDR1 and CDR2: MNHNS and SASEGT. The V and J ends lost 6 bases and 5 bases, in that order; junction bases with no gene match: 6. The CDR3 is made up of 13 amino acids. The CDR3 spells CASSETGHYGYTF. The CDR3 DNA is TGTGCCAGCAGCGAGACAGGGCATTATGGCTACACCTTC.

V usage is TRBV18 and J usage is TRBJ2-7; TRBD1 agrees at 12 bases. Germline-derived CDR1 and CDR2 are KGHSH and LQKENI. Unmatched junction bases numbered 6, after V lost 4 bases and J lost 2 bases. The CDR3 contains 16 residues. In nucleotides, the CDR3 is TGTGCCAGCTCACTACTGGGACAGGGGGCAACCTACGAGCAGTACTTC. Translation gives CASSLLGQGATYEQYF.

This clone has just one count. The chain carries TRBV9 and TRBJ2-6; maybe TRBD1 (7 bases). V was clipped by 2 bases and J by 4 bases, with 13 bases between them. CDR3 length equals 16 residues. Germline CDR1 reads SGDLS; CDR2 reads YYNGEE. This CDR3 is CASSVDRDSGANVLTF. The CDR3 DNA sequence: TGTGCCAGCAGCGTCGACAGGGACTCGGGGGCCAACGTCCTGACTTTC.

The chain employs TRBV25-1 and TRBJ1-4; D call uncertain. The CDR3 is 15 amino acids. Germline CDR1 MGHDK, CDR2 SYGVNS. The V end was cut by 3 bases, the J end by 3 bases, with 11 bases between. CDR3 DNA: TGTGCCAGCAGTGATGGCCGGCTGGCTAATGAAAAACTGTTTTTT. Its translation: CASSDGRLANEKLFF.